This entry concerns a single T cell receptor (beta chain). Its antigen is not known. Its ends do not fully match the called genes, so a read error is possible. These data come from a study of cytomegalovirus exposure and HLA in healthy donors. Study information: Previous work identified 95 million to 140 million unique TCR beta sequences from 150 million to 200 million T cells.

The study's findings and limits: Later analysis found that TCR beta chains associated with HLA were more clonally expanded than other, equally common chains. In an earlier analysis, most TCR beta V segments were productive about 90% or about 30% of the time. There were some public TCRs occurring in many donors, but most TCR sequences were rare.

In germline, CDR1 is SSHAT, CDR2 FNYEAQ (reference sequence). This CDR3 has 15 residues. This PCR relied on a set of 60 Vbeta primers and 13 Jbeta primers. Libraries were prepared by immunoSEQ multiplex PCR; TCRdb keeps only in-frame clonotypes and omits some of them. The sample lists around 190,000 clones; around 82% were seen once. The sample comprised PBMCs. The V and J genes are TRBV7-7 and TRBJ2-2; tentative D call: TRBD2 (5 bases). The TCR comes from a man younger than 35 in good health and CMV-seronegative. The CDR3 DNA is TGTGCTAGCAGCTTAGCGTGGGCAAACACCGGGGAGCTGTTTTTT. It codes for CASSLAWANTGELFF.